The clone carrying this T cell receptor (beta chain) has only one observation. In the original analysis: Estimates of nucleated cell counts were drawn from the amplification of reference gene primers. TCRdb's copy holds only in-frame clones and misses some; the assay was immunoSEQ multiplex PCR. The V and J calls and clone size are taken from that table; D and trimming were inferred from the DNA. Of 97,000 or so clones in the sample, roughly 90% were seen once. The Seattle site enrolled patients during active infection and followed them longitudinally. These data originate in a study of blood T cell repertoires in COVID-19. Background on the study: Samples of COVID-19 (acute and convalescent) were obtained from the United States, Italy and Spain. Nucleic acid was either cDNA or gDNA, and it came from T cells, B-cell-depleted T cells, or PBMCs.

The V and J ends lost 0 bases and 0 bases respectively, with 12 bases between them. The CDR3 has 16 residues. Germline values: CDR1 GTSNPN, CDR2 SVGIG (reference sequence). The sample taken for sequencing was peripheral blood. The source of this sequence is a woman aged 45-65 years with COVID-19, enrolled during active disease. V gene TRBV30 combines with J gene TRBJ1-3; D is unresolved. This CDR3 is CAWSVIARHSGNTIYF. In DNA, the CDR3 is TGTGCCTGGAGTGTGATCGCCAGACACTCTGGAAACACCATATATTTT.